Given below is one T cell receptor beta chain in context. The data belong to a study of control samples from healthy donors and cancer patients. Measured with immunoSEQ multiplex PCR; TCRdb has only the in-frame clones, and not every one. The data hold over 60,000 clones, with approximately 85% observed a single time. The J segment lost 4 bases and the V segment lost 1 base, leaving 10 bases of the junction unmatched. CDR3 length: 16 amino acids. Germline V CDR1 and CDR2: SGDLS, YYNGEE. The TCR was taken from a middle-aged man in good health. This chain links TRBV9 with TRBJ1-2, with 7 nucleotides matching TRBD1. The sequenced sample consisted of blood. The chain's CDR3 is CASSVQRTGLSYGYTF. CDR3 bases: TGTGCCAGCAGCGTACAACGGACAGGCTTGAGCTATGGCTACACCTTC.